A single sample gave rise to the 21 T cell receptor beta chains below, sequenced in a study of control samples from healthy donors and cancer patients. Data came from immunoSEQ multiplex PCR; TCRdb stores just in-frame clones and leaves some out. Here the sample spans over 100,000 clones, approximately 90% being singletons. Sequenced: blood. Every receptor here comes from a woman between 50 and 59 years old in good health.

The gene calls are TRBV9 and TRBJ2-3; the match to TRBD2 covers 10 bases. V dropped 0 bases and J dropped 6; count of bases not matched to a gene: 1. From germline, CDR1 is SGDLS and CDR2 YYNGEE. The CDR3 runs to 14 residues. The CDR3 nucleotides read TGTGCCAGCAGCGTAGGAGCGGGGGGGGATACGCAGTATTTT. Translated, it gives CASSVGAGGDTQYF. The complete variable domain, with remaining parts taken from reference TRBV9 and TRBJ2-3, reads DSGVTQTPKHLITATGQRVTLRCSPRSGDLSVYWYQQSLDQGLQFLIQYYNGEERAKGNILERFSAQQFPDLHSELNLSSLELGDSALYFCASSVGAGGDTQYFGPGTRLTVL.

This sequence joins TRBV7-9 and TRBJ2-2; D gene ambiguous. Germline V gives CDR1 SEHNR, CDR2 FQNEAQ (reference sequence). The V end was cut by 3 bases, the J end by 10 bases, with 6 bases between. CDR3 length: 11 residues. The CDR3 region has the DNA TGTGCCAGCAGCTTTAACGAGGAGCTGTTTTTT. Its protein is CASSFNEELFF.

This chain connects TRBV19 to TRBJ1-6; D unresolved. Germline V gives CDR1 LNHDA, CDR2 SQIVND (reference sequence). Between the trimmed V and J ends, which lost 3 bases and 8 bases, there was a span of 11 bases. CDR3 size: 14 residues. Here the CDR3 DNA reads TGTGCCAGTAGTATCGGGCGATGGGATTCACCCCTCCACTTT. Protein: CASSIGRWDSPLHF.

The chain is built from TRBV28 and TRBJ2-6; D not certain. The CDR3 is 15 amino acids. In germline, CDR1 is MDHEN, CDR2 SYDVKM. The germline V and J ends were trimmed by 6 bases and 1 base, with 10 bases remaining between them. DNA for the CDR3: TGTGCCAGCAGCCCTACTAAATCTGGGGCCAACGTCCTGACTTTC. It yields the protein CASSPTKSGANVLTF.

The chain combines TRBV27 with TRBJ2-2; TRBD1 matches 8 bases. V lost 0 bases and J lost 4; bases outside the gene matches: 7. The V gene's germline CDR1 is MNHEY and CDR2 SMNVEV (reference sequence). This CDR3 region has 17 residues. DNA of the CDR3: TGTGCCAGCAGTTTATCGGACAGGGTTGGCGCCACCGGGGAGCTGTTTTTT. It yields the protein CASSLSDRVGATGELFF.

CDR3 region: CASSVLKGPTGELFF. Written as DNA, the CDR3 is TGTGCCAGCAGCGTTCTCAAGGGACCCACCGGGGAGCTGTTTTTT. The chain recombines TRBV9 with TRBJ2-2; D is possibly TRBD1 or TRBD2 (5 bases each). Trimming took off 2 bases at V and 4 bases at J, with 12 bases between the two ends. There are 15 residues in the CDR3. Germline V gene lookup returns CDR1 SGDLS and CDR2 YYNGEE.

V is TRBV6-5 and J is TRBJ1-6, with TRBD1 identical over 7 bases. J gave up 6 bases and V 8 bases, and 10 bases lay outside the gene matches. CDR1 is MNHEY, CDR2 SVGAGI, per germline. This CDR3 is built from 15 residues. CDR3 protein: CASRGGDSGNSPLHF. The CDR3, as DNA: TGTGCCAGCCGGGGGGGGGACAGTGGTAATTCACCCCTCCACTTT.

The chain joins TRBV6-6 to TRBJ1-2, with unresolved D. The CDR3 totals 14 residues. Germline CDR1 reads MNHNY; CDR2 reads SVGAGI (reference sequence). Trimming shortened V by 11 bases and J by 1 base, and 17 bases separated the two germline ends. CDR3 residues: CAHSESGVNYGYTF. For the CDR3, the DNA is TGTGCCCACTCCGAATCAGGAGTTAACTATGGCTACACCTTC.

This clone has only one observation. The gene calls are TRBV28 and TRBJ1-2; D remains ambiguous. This CDR3 comprises 12 residues. Germline V lookup: CDR1 MDHEN, CDR2 SYDVKM. Deletions cut 5 bases from V and 8 bases from J, with 12 bases between. The CDR3 DNA follows: TGTGCCAGCAGTCCTCAGACACGCGGCTACACCTTC. Protein product: CASSPQTRGYTF.

This clone was detected once. The J gene is TRBJ2-7, the V gene TRBV28; 7 bases line up with TRBD1. Trimming at V came to 2 bases and at J to 8 bases, leaving 6 bases not matched to a gene. The CDR3 is 13 amino acids. Germline CDR1 reads MDHEN; CDR2 reads SYDVKM. This chain's CDR3 is CASSLARQGKQYF. The CDR3 DNA reads as TGTGCCAGCAGTTTAGCCCGACAGGGAAAGCAGTACTTC.

The CDR3 sequence is CASSKDRDGTSLNTEAFF. The CDR3 nucleotides are TGTGCCAGTAGTAAGGACCGGGACGGAACTTCCCTCAACACTGAAGCTTTCTTT. The chain carries TRBV19 and TRBJ1-1; a weak D match, TRBD1 (5 bases). The germline V gene encodes CDR1 LNHDA and CDR2 SQIVND (reference sequence). Trimming took off 4 bases at V and 2 bases at J, with 23 bases between the two ends. This CDR3 comprises 18 residues.

For this clone: At the DNA level, this CDR3 is encoded by other sequences in the same sample as well. CDR3 in amino acids: CASKGQNYGYTF. The CDR3, as DNA: TGTGCCAGTAAGGGACAGAACTATGGCTACACCTTC. The chain uses TRBV19 and TRBJ1-2; 7 bases are a match to TRBD1. The CDR3 consists of 12 residues. Germline V CDR1 and CDR2: LNHDA, SQIVND (reference sequence). Losses at the gene ends were 7 bases for V and 2 bases for J; bases not matched to a gene: 1.

The rearrangement links TRBV6-5 to TRBJ1-2, with TRBD1 identical over 7 bases. From germline, CDR1 is MNHEY and CDR2 SVGAGI. After removal of 9 bases from V and 6 bases from J, the junction contained 4 bases not matched to a gene. This CDR3 spans 11 amino acids. The chain's CDR3 is CASRGGHGYTF. As DNA, the CDR3 is TGTGCCAGTCGAGGGGGCCATGGCTACACCTTC.

Only one count was recorded for this clone. The chain links TRBV30 to TRBJ1-5, with no clear D. Germline V CDR1 and CDR2: GTSNPN, SVGIG (reference sequence). V lost 1 base and J lost 1, with 5 bases in between. The CDR3 length is 13 residues. The chain's CDR3 is CAWSAGSNQPQHF. As DNA, the CDR3 is TGTGCCTGGAGTGCCGGGAGCAATCAGCCCCAGCATTTT. Using reference TRBV30 and TRBJ1-5 for the parts outside the CDR3, the full variable domain is SQTIHQWPATLVQPVGSPLSLECTVEGTSNPNLYWYRQAAGRGLQLLFYSVGIGQISSEVPQNLSASRPQDRQFILSSKKLLLSDSGFYLCAWSAGSNQPQHFGDGTRLSIL.

The genes are TRBV5-4 and TRBJ2-5; TRBD2 might be the D (7 bases). This CDR3 is 14 amino acids long. Per the germline V gene, CDR1 is SGHNT and CDR2 is YYREEE (reference sequence). Between the trimmed V and J ends, which lost 4 bases and 2 bases, there was a span of 12 bases. As DNA, the CDR3 is TGTGCCAGCAGCCCGGGGGGCCTTCAAGAGACCCAGTACTTC. This translates into CASSPGGLQETQYF.

The chain joins TRBV23-1 to TRBJ2-7, with a tentative D call TRBD2 (5 bases). TRBV23-1 is an ORF, and what it does is uncertain. The CDR3 has 14 residues. Trimming stripped 4 bases from V and 2 bases from J, with 12 bases between. The chain's CDR3 is CASSRGLLTYEQYF. CDR3 coding DNA: TGCGCCAGCAGTCGCGGACTCCTTACCTACGAGCAGTACTTC.

The chain employs TRBV30 and TRBJ1-3; D remains ambiguous. Germline-derived CDR1 and CDR2 are GTSNPN and SVGIG (reference sequence). Trimming cost V 0 bases and J 4 bases, with 7 bases left between them. The CDR3 covers 13 residues. CDR3 sequence (DNA): TGTGCCTGGAGTGTACATTCGGGAAACACCATATATTTT. Translation gives CAWSVHSGNTIYF. Based on the CDR3 plus reference TRBV30 and TRBJ1-3, the full variable domain is SQTIHQWPATLVQPVGSPLSLECTVEGTSNPNLYWYRQAAGRGLQLLFYSVGIGQISSEVPQNLSASRPQDRQFILSSKKLLLSDSGFYLCAWSVHSGNTIYFGEGSWLTVV.

The chain couples TRBV3-1 (or the pseudogene TRBV3-2) to TRBJ1-3, with D hard to call. This CDR3 contains 12 residues. In germline, CDR1 is LGHDT, CDR2 YNNKEL (reference sequence). The V end was cut by 8 bases, the J end by 5 bases, with 10 bases between. The CDR3 bases are TGTGCCAGCTCCAATCGCCGAAACACCATATATTTT. The encoded protein is CASSNRRNTIYF.

The chain carries TRBV6-1 and TRBJ1-1; 7 bases match TRBD1. V shed 2 bases, J shed 4 bases, and the junction held 1 base outside the gene matches. The CDR3 extends over 13 amino acids. CDR1 is MNHNS and CDR2 is SASEGT in the germline V gene. CDR3 residues: CASSENRGTEAFF. As DNA, the CDR3 is TGTGCCAGCAGTGAAAACAGGGGCACTGAAGCTTTCTTT.

This rearrangement joins TRBV19 to TRBJ2-2, with D perhaps matching TRBD1 (6 bases). CDR1 and CDR2 (germline): LNHDA, SQIVND (reference sequence). CDR3 length: 16 residues. Trimming took 1 base from V and 1 from J, leaving 10 bases between them. This CDR3 is CASSIVQGWNTGELFF. The DNA for the CDR3 is TGTGCCAGTAGTATAGTACAGGGATGGAACACCGGGGAGCTGTTTTTT.

The chain combines TRBV10-1 with TRBJ2-7; 9 nucleotides agree with TRBD1. Germline V gene sequence: CDR1 WNHNN, CDR2 SYGVQD (reference sequence). Trimming cost V 6 bases and J 4 bases; bases outside gene matches: 4. The CDR3 loop spans 13 amino acids. CDR3 DNA sequence: TGCGCCAGCAGAGAGACAGGGGGATACGAGCAGTACTTC. Protein product: CASRETGGYEQYF.